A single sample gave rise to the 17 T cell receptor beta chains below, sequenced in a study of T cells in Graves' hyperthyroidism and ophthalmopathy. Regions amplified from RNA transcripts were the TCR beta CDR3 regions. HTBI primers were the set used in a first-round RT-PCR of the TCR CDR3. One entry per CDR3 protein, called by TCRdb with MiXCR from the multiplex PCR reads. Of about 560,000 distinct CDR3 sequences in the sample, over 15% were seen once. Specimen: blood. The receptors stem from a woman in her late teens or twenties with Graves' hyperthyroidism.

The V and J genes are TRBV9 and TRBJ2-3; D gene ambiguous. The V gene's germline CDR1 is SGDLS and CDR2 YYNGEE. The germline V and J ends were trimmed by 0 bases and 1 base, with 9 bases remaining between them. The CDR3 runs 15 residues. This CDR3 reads CASSVVGWGTDTQYF. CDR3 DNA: TGTGCCAGCAGCGTAGTGGGGTGGGGCACAGATACGCAGTATTTT.

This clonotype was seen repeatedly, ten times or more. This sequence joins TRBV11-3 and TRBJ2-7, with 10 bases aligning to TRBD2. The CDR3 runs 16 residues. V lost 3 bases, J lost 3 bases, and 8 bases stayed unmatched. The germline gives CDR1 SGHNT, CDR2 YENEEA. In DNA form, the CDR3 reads TGTGCCAGCAGCTTTACACTAGCGGGGCCTTACTACGAGCAGTACTTC. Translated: CASSFTLAGPYYEQYF. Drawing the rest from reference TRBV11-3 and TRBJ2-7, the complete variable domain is EAGVVQSPRYKIIEKKQPVAFWCNPISGHNTLYWYLQNLGQGPELLIRYENEEAVDDSQLPKDRFSAERLKGVDSTLKIQPAELGDSAVYLCASSFTLAGPYYEQYFGPGTRLTVT.

The CDR3 DNA follows: TGCGCCAGCAGCCAAGAGGAGGGCTCCCAAGAGACCCAGTACTTC. This sequence encodes CASSQEEGSQETQYF. The V call is TRBV4-3, the J call TRBJ2-5; a possible D gene is TRBD2 (6 bases). CDR3 length: 15 residues. Trimming removed 0 bases from V and 1 base from J, with 9 bases in between. The V gene's germline CDR1 is LGHNA and CDR2 YSLEER.

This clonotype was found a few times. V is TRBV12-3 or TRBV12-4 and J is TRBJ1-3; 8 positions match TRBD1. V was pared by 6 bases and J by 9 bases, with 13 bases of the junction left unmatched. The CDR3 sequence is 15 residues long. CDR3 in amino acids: CASRPGQARSGTIYF. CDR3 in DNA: TGTGCCAGCAGACCGGGACAGGCCAGGTCCGGCACCATATATTTT.

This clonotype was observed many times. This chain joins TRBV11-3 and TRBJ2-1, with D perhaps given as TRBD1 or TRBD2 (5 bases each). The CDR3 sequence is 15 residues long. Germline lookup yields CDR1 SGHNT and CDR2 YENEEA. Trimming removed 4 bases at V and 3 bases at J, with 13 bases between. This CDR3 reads CASSSGGGFYNEQFF. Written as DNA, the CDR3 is TGTGCCAGCAGCTCTGGTGGGGGATTCTACAATGAGCAGTTCTTC.

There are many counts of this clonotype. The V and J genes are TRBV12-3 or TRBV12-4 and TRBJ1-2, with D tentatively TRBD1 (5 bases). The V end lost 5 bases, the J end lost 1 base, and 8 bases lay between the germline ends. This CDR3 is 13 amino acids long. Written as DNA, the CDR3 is TGTGCCAGCAGTCTGACAGTTAACTATGGCTACACCTTC. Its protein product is CASSLTVNYGYTF.

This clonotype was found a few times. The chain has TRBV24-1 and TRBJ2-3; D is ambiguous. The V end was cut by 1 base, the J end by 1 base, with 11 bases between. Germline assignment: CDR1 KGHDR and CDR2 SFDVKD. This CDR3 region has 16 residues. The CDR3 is CATSDFTSVGTDTQYF. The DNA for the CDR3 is TGTGCCACCAGTGATTTTACCAGCGTCGGCACAGATACGCAGTATTTT.

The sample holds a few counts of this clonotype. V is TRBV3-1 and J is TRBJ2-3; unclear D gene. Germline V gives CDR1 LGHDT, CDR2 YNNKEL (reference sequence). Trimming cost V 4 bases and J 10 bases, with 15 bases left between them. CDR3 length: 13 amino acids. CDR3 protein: CASSLLSGQPQYF. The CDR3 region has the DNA TGTGCCAGCAGCCTTTTAAGTGGGCAGCCGCAGTATTTT.

DNA of the CDR3: TGCGCCAGCAGCTTCCAGCGTCTGACGAAACAAGAGACCCAGTACTTC. It specifies CASSFQRLTKQETQYF. The V gene is TRBV5-1, the J gene TRBJ2-5; D ambiguous. The CDR3 is made up of 16 amino acids. V gave up 2 bases and J gave up 2 bases, with 16 bases separating them. Germline V gene lookup returns CDR1 SGHRS and CDR2 YFSETQ.

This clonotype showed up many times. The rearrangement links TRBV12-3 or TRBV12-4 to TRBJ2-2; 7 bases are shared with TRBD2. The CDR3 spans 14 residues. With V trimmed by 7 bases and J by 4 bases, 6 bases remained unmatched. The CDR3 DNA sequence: TGTGCCAGCAAGGTCGGGAGGTCCACCGGGGAGCTGTTTTTT. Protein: CASKVGRSTGELFF.

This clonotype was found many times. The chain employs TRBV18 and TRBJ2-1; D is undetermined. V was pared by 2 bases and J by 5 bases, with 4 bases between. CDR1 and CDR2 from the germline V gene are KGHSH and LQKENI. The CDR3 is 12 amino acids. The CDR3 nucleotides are TGTGCCAGCTCACCATTTGACAATGAGCAGTTCTTC. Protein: CASSPFDNEQFF.

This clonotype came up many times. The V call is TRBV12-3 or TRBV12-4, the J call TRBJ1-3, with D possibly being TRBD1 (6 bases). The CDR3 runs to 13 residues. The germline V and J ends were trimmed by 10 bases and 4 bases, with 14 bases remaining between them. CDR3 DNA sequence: TGTGCCACTAACGCAGGGGTCGGAAACACCATATATTTT. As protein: CATNAGVGNTIYF.

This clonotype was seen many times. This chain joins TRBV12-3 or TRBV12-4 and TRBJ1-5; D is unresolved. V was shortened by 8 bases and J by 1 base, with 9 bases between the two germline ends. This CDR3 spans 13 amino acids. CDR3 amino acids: CASRPASNQPQHF. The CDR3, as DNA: TGTGCCAGCCGCCCCGCGAGCAATCAGCCCCAGCATTTT.

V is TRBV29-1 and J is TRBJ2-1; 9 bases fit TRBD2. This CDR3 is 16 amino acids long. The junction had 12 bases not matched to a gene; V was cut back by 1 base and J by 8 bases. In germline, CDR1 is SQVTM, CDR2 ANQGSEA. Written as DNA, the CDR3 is TGCAGCGTTGAAGGTCCCGGTAGCGGGAGAGGGTATGAGCAGTTCTTC. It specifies CSVEGPGSGRGYEQFF.

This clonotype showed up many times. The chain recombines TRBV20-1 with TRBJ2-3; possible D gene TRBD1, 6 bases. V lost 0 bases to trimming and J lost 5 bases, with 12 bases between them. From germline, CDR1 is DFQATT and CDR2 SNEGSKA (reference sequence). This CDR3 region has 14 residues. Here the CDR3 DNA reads TGCAGTGCTAGAGATCTAAACAGGGAAGATACGCAGTATTTT. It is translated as CSARDLNREDTQYF.

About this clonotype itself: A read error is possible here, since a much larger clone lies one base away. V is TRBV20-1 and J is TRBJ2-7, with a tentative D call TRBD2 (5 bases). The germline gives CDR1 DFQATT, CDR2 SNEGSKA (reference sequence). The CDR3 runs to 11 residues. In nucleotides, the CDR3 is TGCAGTGCTGGGAGTTCCTACGAGCAGCACTTC. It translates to CSAGSSYEQHF.

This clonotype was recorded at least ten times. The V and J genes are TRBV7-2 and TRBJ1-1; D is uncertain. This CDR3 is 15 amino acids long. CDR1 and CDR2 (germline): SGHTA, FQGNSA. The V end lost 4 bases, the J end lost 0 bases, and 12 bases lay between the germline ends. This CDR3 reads CASSSEPIMNTEAFF. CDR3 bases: TGTGCCAGCAGCTCGGAACCGATCATGAACACTGAAGCTTTCTTT.